The 5 T cell receptor beta chains given below trace back to one sample, sequenced in a study of OX40 agonist ivuxolimab in advanced cancers. The assay was immunoSEQ multiplex PCR, and TCRdb's table has in-frame clones only and misses some. The repertoire holds some 130,000 clones, with approximately 90% as singletons. The material sequenced was CD4+ or CD8+ T cells sorted from blood, taken in a trial of the OX40 agonist ivuxolimab. The source is an adult with an advanced solid tumor such as melanoma, head and neck, liver or kidney cancer.

The chain employs TRBV7-9 and TRBJ2-7; 9 bases match TRBD2. The CDR3 is made up of 15 amino acids. With 2 bases clipped from V and 6 bases from J, the junction kept 8 bases outside the gene matches. CDR1 and CDR2 (germline): SEHNR, FQNEAQ (reference sequence). CDR3 amino acids: CASSLSKGREGEQYF. Here the CDR3 DNA reads TGTGCCAGCAGCTTATCCAAAGGGCGGGAGGGCGAGCAGTACTTC.

This clone counts as medium-sized (0.01 to 0.1%). The J gene is TRBJ2-4, the V gene TRBV15; tentative D call: TRBD1 (6 bases). The CDR3 totals 21 residues. V lost 1 base and J lost 0, with 25 bases in between. CDR1 and CDR2 (germline): LNHNV, YYDKDF (reference sequence). Written as DNA, the CDR3 is TGTGCCACCAGCAGAGCCCCTCGGACAGATACCCATTTTGTAGCCAAAAACATTCAGTACTTC. This gives the protein CATSRAPRTDTHFVAKNIQYF. The full variable domain, rest sourced from reference TRBV15 and TRBJ2-4, is DAMVIQNPRYQVTQFGKPVTLSCSQTLNHNVMYWYQQKSSQAPKLLFHYYDKDFNNEADTPDNFQSRRPNTSFCFLDIRSPGLGDTAMYLCATSRAPRTDTHFVAKNIQYFGAGTRLSVL.

The chain is built from TRBV7-6 and TRBJ2-7; the D gene could be TRBD1 or TRBD2 (5 bases each). The V and J ends lost 3 bases and 1 base respectively, with 10 bases between them. CDR1 and CDR2 (germline): SGHVS, FNYEAQ. The CDR3 extends over 14 amino acids. CDR3 in amino acids: CASSFGTGSYEQYF. The CDR3 DNA reads TGTGCCAGCAGCTTTGGGACCGGATCCTACGAGCAGTACTTC.

The rearrangement links TRBV4-2 to TRBJ1-2; D not certain. Trimming stripped 5 bases from V and 5 bases from J, with 15 bases between. CDR1 and CDR2 from the germline V gene are LGHNA and YNFKEQ. This CDR3 region has 14 residues. The CDR3 spells CASSFKSSPYGYTF. CDR3 DNA: TGTGCCAGCAGCTTTAAGTCGAGCCCTTATGGCTACACCTTC.

This clone has only one observation. The J gene is TRBJ1-2, the V gene TRBV9; D is ambiguous. Trimming left V 5 bases short and J 8 bases short, with 16 bases between. Germline assignment: CDR1 SGDLS and CDR2 YYNGEE. CDR3 size: 13 residues. CDR3 amino acids: CASSGPEGQGYTF. As DNA, the CDR3 is TGTGCCAGCAGTGGACCAGAAGGTCAGGGCTACACCTTC.